This is a list of T cell receptor beta chains from one sample in a study of T cell repertoires in cytomegalovirus infection. TCRdb recomputed calls from the reads with MiXCR, one row per CDR3 protein. The sample lists roughly 230,000 distinct CDR3 sequences, approximately 22% occurring once. Sequenced material: CD8+ T cells from PBMCs. These receptors came from a human donor in good health (CMV status not recorded). Some clones in this sample may be carry-over from other donors' samples. Both conserved end residues are part of each CDR3. The D gene is left open where the match is weak. Not every row has a clone size; where given, it reads once, few, many or a size class.

j_call	clone_size	v_call	d_call	cdr3_nt	cdr3_aa
TRBJ1-1	-	TRBV2	TRBD1	TGTGCCAGCAGTGAAGCGGGACAGGCGAACACTGAAGCTTTCTTT	CASSEAGQANTEAFF
TRBJ1-1	-	TRBV28	-	TGTGCCAGCAGTTCTCTCCGATTTATGGACACTGAAGCTTTCTTT	CASSSLRFMDTEAFF
TRBJ2-2	-	TRBV12-3/TRBV12-4	-	TGTGCCAGCAGTTGGGTACAGATTAACACCGGGGAGCTGTTTTTT	CASSWVQINTGELFF
TRBJ2-7	few	TRBV7-6	-	TGTGCCAGCAGCTTATTATACGGCTACGAGCAGTACTTC	CASSLLYGYEQYF
TRBJ2-7	many	TRBV7-8	-	TGTGCCAGCAGCTTAGTTAGGGCCAGCTCCTACGAGCAGTACTTC	CASSLVRASSYEQYF
TRBJ2-5	-	TRBV7-3	-	TGTGCCAGCAGCACTGGGACACGCCCGTACCAAGAGACCCAGTACTTC	CASSTGTRPYQETQYF
TRBJ1-5	few	TRBV28	-	TGTGCCAGCAGGTACTCGGGCTTTTCTTCGCCCCAGCATTTT	CASRYSGFSSPQHF
TRBJ2-4	many	TRBV9	-	TGTGCCAGCAGCGGAGAGGGGGACATTCAGTACTTC	CASSGEGDIQYF
TRBJ1-5	few	TRBV28	TRBD1	TGTGCCAGCAGTTTCGGGGTGCTGGACAGGGCGAATCAGCCCCAGCATTTT	CASSFGVLDRANQPQHF
TRBJ2-1	few	TRBV11-2	-	TGTGCCAGCAGCCGGGCATGGGGGGATTCCAATGAGCAGTTCTTC	CASSRAWGDSNEQFF
TRBJ1-1	many	TRBV27	TRBD1	TGTGCCAGCAGTTTATCGGGACAGGGGATGACTGAAGCTTTCTTT	CASSLSGQGMTEAFF